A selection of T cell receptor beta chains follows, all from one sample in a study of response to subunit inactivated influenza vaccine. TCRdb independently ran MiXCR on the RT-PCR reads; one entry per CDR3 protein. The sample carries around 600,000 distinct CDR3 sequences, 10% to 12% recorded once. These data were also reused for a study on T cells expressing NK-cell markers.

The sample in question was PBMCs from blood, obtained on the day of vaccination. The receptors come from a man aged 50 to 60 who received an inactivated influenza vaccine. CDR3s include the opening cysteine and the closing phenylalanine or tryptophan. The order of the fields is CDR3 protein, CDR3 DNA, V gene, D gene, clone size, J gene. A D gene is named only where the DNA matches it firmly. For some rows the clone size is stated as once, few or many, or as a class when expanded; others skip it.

CASKRPGGRTYNEQFF TGTGCCAGCAAGCGACCAGGGGGGAGGACCTACAATGAGCAGTTCTTC TRBV28 - few TRBJ2-1
CSVQGGTIYEQYF TGCAGCGTCCAGGGGGGAACCATCTACGAGCAGTACTTC TRBV29-1 - few TRBJ2-7
CASSLAPGMRETQYF TGTGCCAGCAGCTTAGCGCCAGGGATGCGAGAGACCCAGTACTTC TRBV7-6 - - TRBJ2-5
CASSYGLAGGTNTGELFF TGCGCCAGCAGCTACGGACTAGCGGGGGGGACCAACACCGGGGAGCTGTTTTTT TRBV4-3 TRBD2 few TRBJ2-2
CAISDPLAGYEQYF TGTGCCATCAGTGACCCACTAGCGGGCTACGAGCAGTACTTC TRBV10-3 TRBD2 many TRBJ2-7
CASSDSQSSGNTIYF TGTGCCAGCTCGGACAGTCAATCCTCTGGAAACACCATATATTTT TRBV18 - - TRBJ1-3
CASSLLAVNPTDTQYF TGTGCCAGCAGTTTATTAGCGGTTAACCCCACAGATACGCAGTATTTT TRBV27 - - TRBJ2-3
CATSFYTEGETQYF TGTGCCACCAGCTTCTACACTGAGGGGGAGACCCAGTACTTC TRBV15 - - TRBJ2-5
CASSLELSGWDEQYF TGTGCCAGCAGCTTAGAATTGTCAGGGTGGGACGAGCAGTACTTC TRBV7-2 - - TRBJ2-7
CASSLDVGSYNEQFF TGTGCCAGCAGCTTAGATGTGGGCAGCTACAATGAGCAGTTCTTC TRBV7-9 - few TRBJ2-1
CASSHGTGAAYEQYF TGCGCCAGCAGCCACGGGACAGGGGCGGCCTACGAGCAGTACTTC TRBV4-3 TRBD1 few TRBJ2-7
CASSYSSNQPQHF TGTGCCAGCAGTTACTCTAGCAATCAGCCCCAGCATTTT TRBV6-2/TRBV6-3 - few TRBJ1-5
CASSPLDSSTNEKLFF TGTGCCAGCAGCCCCCTGGACAGCTCAACTAATGAAAAACTGTTTTTT TRBV4-2 - - TRBJ1-4
CSARRLRGSTDEQYF TGCAGTGCTAGAAGGTTGCGGGGTTCTACCGACGAGCAGTACTTC TRBV20-1 - few TRBJ2-7
CASSLDGLKGNEQFF TGTGCCAGCAGTTTAGATGGCTTAAAGGGGAATGAGCAGTTCTTC TRBV12-3/TRBV12-4 - few TRBJ2-1
CSAKLDSDTQYF TGCAGTGCTAAGTTAGATTCGGATACGCAGTATTTT TRBV20-1 - few TRBJ2-3
CASSTQGDGGGYTF TGCGCCAGCAGCACACAGGGAGACGGCGGTGGCTACACCTTC TRBV5-1 - - TRBJ1-2
CASSLFRDRGGRDEQYF TGCGCCAGCAGCTTGTTCCGAGACAGGGGGGGGCGGGACGAGCAGTACTTC TRBV5-1 TRBD1 - TRBJ2-7
CASSNAGTGSYEQYF TGTGCCAGCAGTAACGCCGGGACTGGTTCCTACGAGCAGTACTTC TRBV12-3/TRBV12-4 - - TRBJ2-7
CATSRLMNTGELFF TGTGCCACCAGCAGGTTAATGAACACCGGGGAGCTGTTTTTT TRBV15 - - TRBJ2-2
CASSLEAGRTFF TGCGCCAGCAGCTTGGAGGCGGGCAGAACTTTCTTT TRBV5-1 - few TRBJ1-1
CASSYSFRRGLYGYTF TGTGCCAGCAGTTACTCGTTCCGCAGGGGGCTCTATGGCTACACCTTC TRBV6-5 TRBD1 few TRBJ1-2
CSARRGVAYNEQFF TGCAGTGCTAGACGGGGGGTTGCCTACAATGAGCAGTTCTTC TRBV20-1 TRBD2 many TRBJ2-1
CASSSHRGGLSEAFF TGTGCCAGCAGTTCCCACAGGGGTGGCTTATCTGAAGCTTTCTTT TRBV12-3/TRBV12-4 TRBD1 many TRBJ1-1
CSAPKGGPTISTDTQYF TGCAGTGCTCCCAAAGGGGGCCCCACAATTAGCACAGATACGCAGTATTTT TRBV20-1 TRBD1 many TRBJ2-3
CAISDYGSRTEAFF TGTGCCATCAGTGACTACGGGTCGAGGACTGAAGCTTTCTTT TRBV10-3 - many TRBJ1-1
CASSPTSVVGEQYF TGTGCCAGCAGCCCCACTAGCGTCGTTGGGGAGCAGTACTTC TRBV12-3/TRBV12-4 TRBD2 few TRBJ2-7
CATSDYRGPDTQYF TGTGCCACCAGTGATTATCGTGGCCCAGATACGCAGTATTTT TRBV24-1 - - TRBJ2-3
CASSLYGQGANEQYF TGTGCCAGCAGTCTATACGGACAGGGGGCAAACGAGCAGTACTTC TRBV12-3/TRBV12-4 TRBD1 many TRBJ2-7
CASSYVSTSGGPYNEQFF TGTGCCAGCAGTTATGTCTCGACTAGCGGGGGGCCCTACAATGAGCAGTTCTTC TRBV6-5 TRBD2 few TRBJ2-1
CASSFRDTEAFF TGTGCCAGCAGCTTCCGGGACACTGAAGCTTTCTTT TRBV11-2 - - TRBJ1-1
CASRSEFSGGNGYTF TGTGCCAGCCGTTCTGAGTTCAGTGGAGGGAATGGCTACACCTTC TRBV6-5 - few TRBJ1-2
CASGLARYTGELFF TGTGCCAGTGGTCTAGCGAGGTACACCGGGGAGCTGTTTTTT TRBV2 - - TRBJ2-2
CASSLSSRTNTQYF TGTGCCAGCAGTTTGAGTAGTCGGACAAATACGCAGTATTTT TRBV12-3/TRBV12-4 - few TRBJ2-3
CASSLATGPEQYF TGCGCCAGCAGCTTGGCAACAGGGCCCGAGCAGTACTTC TRBV5-1 - few TRBJ2-7
CASSVVMGQPYEQYF TGTGCCAGCAGCGTAGTAATGGGACAGCCCTACGAGCAGTACTTC TRBV9 TRBD1 few TRBJ2-7
CASGPGPICEQYF TGTGCCAGCGGCCCCGGGCCTATCTGCGAGCAGTACTTC TRBV5-4 - - TRBJ2-7
CASSPPTSGRYEQYF TGTGCCAGCAGCCCTCCGACTAGCGGGAGATACGAGCAGTACTTC TRBV7-9 TRBD2 few TRBJ2-7
CASSLKGSMNTEAFF TGTGCCAGCAGCTTAAAGGGGAGTATGAACACTGAAGCTTTCTTT TRBV7-9 - few TRBJ1-1
CARGGQGTHEQYF TGCGCCAGAGGGGGACAGGGGACCCACGAGCAGTACTTC TRBV5-1 TRBD1 - TRBJ2-7
CASSYRLANGPRTDTQYF TGTGCCAGCAGTTACCGACTAGCGAATGGTCCTCGCACAGATACGCAGTATTTT TRBV6-2/TRBV6-3 TRBD2 - TRBJ2-3
CASSRRTGGGDEQFF TGTGCCAGCAGCAGAAGGACAGGGGGCGGCGATGAGCAGTTCTTC TRBV7-2 TRBD1 many TRBJ2-1
CASGHHSPNEQFF TGTGCCAGCGGTCATCATTCCCCCAATGAGCAGTTCTTC TRBV12-3/TRBV12-4 - many TRBJ2-1
CASTQGRDPYNEQFF TGTGCCAGCACCCAGGGGCGGGACCCGTACAATGAGCAGTTCTTC TRBV9 - - TRBJ2-1
CASSVQGRDQPQHF TGTGCCAGCAGCGTACAGGGTAGGGATCAGCCCCAGCATTTT TRBV7-9 - - TRBJ1-5
CASRDTAYEQYF TGTGCCAGCAGGGATACAGCCTACGAGCAGTACTTC TRBV2 - - TRBJ2-7
CASSLEGRLTEAFF TGTGCCAGCAGCTTAGAGGGGCGGCTCACTGAAGCTTTCTTT TRBV7-9 - - TRBJ1-1
CASSPGTSGNNEQFF TGCGCCAGCAGCCCCGGGACTAGCGGAAACAATGAGCAGTTCTTC TRBV5-1 TRBD2 many TRBJ2-1
CSVVISGTANTEAFF TGCAGCGTTGTTATTTCCGGGACAGCGAACACTGAAGCTTTCTTT TRBV29-1 TRBD1 few TRBJ1-1
CSARSSEAQGVSYEQYF TGCAGTGCTAGATCCTCCGAAGCCCAGGGAGTCTCCTACGAGCAGTACTTC TRBV20-1 - - TRBJ2-7
CASSLSWARSYEQYF TGTGCCAGCAGCTTGAGTTGGGCCAGATCCTACGAGCAGTACTTC TRBV5-6 - many TRBJ2-7
CSVAPGGPYNEQFF TGCAGCGTTGCCCCGGGGGGGCCCTACAATGAGCAGTTCTTC TRBV29-1 TRBD2 - TRBJ2-1
CATSDSQEVTEAFF TGTGCCACCAGTGATTCTCAGGAGGTAACTGAAGCTTTCTTT TRBV24-1 - few TRBJ1-1
CASSLDTGADYEQYF TGCGCCAGCAGCTTGGACACGGGAGCAGACTACGAGCAGTACTTC TRBV5-1 - few TRBJ2-7
CASSFPGGSGNTIYF TGTGCCAGCAGTTTTCCGGGAGGCTCTGGAAACACCATATATTTT TRBV28 - many TRBJ1-3
CASSAHRGSSYEQYF TGTGCCAGCAGTGCCCATCGAGGGTCCTCCTACGAGCAGTACTTC TRBV28 - few TRBJ2-7
CSVYSGGSNEQYF TGCAGCGTTTACTCAGGGGGATCGAACGAGCAGTACTTC TRBV29-1 TRBD1 few TRBJ2-7
CASSSGLLGLEQYF TGTGCCAGCAGCTCCGGACTATTAGGGCTCGAGCAGTACTTC TRBV9 - - TRBJ2-7